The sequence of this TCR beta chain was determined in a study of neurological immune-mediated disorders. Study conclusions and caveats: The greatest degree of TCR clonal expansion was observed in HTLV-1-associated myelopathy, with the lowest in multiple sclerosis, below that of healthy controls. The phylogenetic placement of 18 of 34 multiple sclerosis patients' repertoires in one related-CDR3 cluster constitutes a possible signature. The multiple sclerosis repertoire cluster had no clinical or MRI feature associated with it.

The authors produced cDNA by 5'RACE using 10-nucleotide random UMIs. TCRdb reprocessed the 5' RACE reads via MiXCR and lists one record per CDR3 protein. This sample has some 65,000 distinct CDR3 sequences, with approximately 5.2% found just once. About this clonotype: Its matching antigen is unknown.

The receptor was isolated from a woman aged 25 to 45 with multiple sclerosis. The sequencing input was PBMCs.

The CDR3 DNA reads TGTGCCAGCAGCTCGGTGGGACAGATCTACGAGCAGTACTTC. This gives the protein CASSSVGQIYEQYF. This chain connects TRBV5-6 to TRBJ2-7; TRBD1 aligns across 7 bases. V lost 3 bases to trimming and J lost 3 bases; unmatched junction nucleotides: 6. Germline assignment: CDR1 SGHDT and CDR2 YYEEEE. CDR3 length: 14 residues.